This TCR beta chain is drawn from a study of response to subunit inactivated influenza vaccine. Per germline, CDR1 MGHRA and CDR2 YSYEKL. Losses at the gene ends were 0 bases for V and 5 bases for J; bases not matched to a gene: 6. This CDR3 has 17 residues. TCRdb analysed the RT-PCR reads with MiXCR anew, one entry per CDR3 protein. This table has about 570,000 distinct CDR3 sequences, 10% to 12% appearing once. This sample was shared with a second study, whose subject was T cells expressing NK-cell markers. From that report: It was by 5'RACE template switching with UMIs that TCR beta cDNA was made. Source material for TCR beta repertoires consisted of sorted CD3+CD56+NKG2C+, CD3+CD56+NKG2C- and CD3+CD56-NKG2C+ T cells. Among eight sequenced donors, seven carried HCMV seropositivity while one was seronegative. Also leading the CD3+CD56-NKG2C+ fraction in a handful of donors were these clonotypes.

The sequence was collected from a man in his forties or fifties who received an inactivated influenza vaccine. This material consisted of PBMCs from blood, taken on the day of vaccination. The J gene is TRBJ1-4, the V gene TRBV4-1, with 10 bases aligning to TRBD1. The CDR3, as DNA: TGCGCCAGCAGCCAAGATTGGGAGGGACAGGGGAATGAAAAACTGTTTTTT. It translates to CASSQDWEGQGNEKLFF.